One and the same sample provided the 16 T cell receptor beta chains below, sequenced in a study of tumor-infiltrating lymphocytes in localized non-small cell lung cancer. Some clones are missing from TCRdb's copy, which holds only in-frame ones; the method was immunoSEQ multiplex PCR. The table lists around 12,000 clones, 70% to 90% of them singletons, with around 3.8% in the top ten. Sequencing input: uninvolved lung tissue not adjacent to the tumor. These receptors all stem from a human donor with non-small cell lung cancer.

The chain is built from TRBV5-1 and TRBJ2-6; perhaps TRBD2 as D (5 bases). This CDR3 region has 17 residues. Trimming left V 3 bases short and J 0 bases short, with 13 bases between. In germline, CDR1 is SGHRS, CDR2 YFSETQ. The chain's CDR3 is CASSSQYRGSGANVLTF. The CDR3 coding sequence is TGCGCCAGCAGCTCCCAATACCGGGGCTCTGGGGCCAACGTCCTGACTTTC.

This clone was seen a few times. The chain recombines TRBV10-2 with TRBJ1-3; TRBD1 agrees at 9 bases. CDR1 and CDR2 from the germline V gene are WSHSY and SAAADI. This CDR3 comprises 15 residues. V lost 8 bases and J lost 2; bases outside the gene matches: 7. In nucleotides, the CDR3 is TGCGCCAGCGGGTCCGGACAGGGGACTGGAAACACCATATATTTT. It codes for CASGSGQGTGNTIYF.

The rearrangement links TRBV7-2 to TRBJ1-2, with TRBD1 matching over 8 bases. This CDR3 has 14 amino acids. Germline trimming cut 4 bases from V and 3 bases from J; bases unmatched to any gene: 4. Per germline, CDR1 SGHTA and CDR2 FQGNSA. The CDR3 DNA sequence: TGTGCCAGCAGCTCCAGGGGGCAGGACTATGGCTACACCTTC. Protein product: CASSSRGQDYGYTF. The full variable domain, rest sourced from reference TRBV7-2 and TRBJ1-2, is GAGVSQSPSNKVTEKGKDVELRCDPISGHTALYWYRQSLGQGLEFLIYFQGNSAPDKSGLPSDRFSAERTGGSVSTLTIQRTQQEDSAVYLCASSSRGQDYGYTFGSGTRLTVV.

The V call is TRBV7-9, the J call TRBJ2-5, with TRBD2 identical over 10 bases. Germline CDR1 and CDR2: SEHNR and FQNEAQ (reference sequence). After removal of 1 base from V and 4 bases from J, the junction contained 6 bases not matched to a gene. This CDR3 is built from 16 residues. Here the CDR3 reads CASSLGAGGPGETQYF. DNA for the CDR3: TGTGCCAGCAGCTTAGGAGCGGGGGGGCCGGGAGAGACCCAGTACTTC.

The CDR3 reads CASTDDSRGGYTF. Here the CDR3 DNA reads TGTGCCAGCACCGACGACAGTCGGGGGGGCTACACCTTC. The rearrangement uses TRBV6-5 and TRBJ1-2, with D maybe TRBD1 (5 bases). V was shortened by 7 bases and J by 8 bases, with 17 bases between the two germline ends. CDR1 and CDR2 (germline): MNHEY, SVGAGI. The CDR3 has 13 amino acids.

The chain carries TRBV10-3 and TRBJ1-1; D possibly corresponds to TRBD1 (5 bases). CDR3 size: 15 residues. The V and J ends lost 6 bases and 3 bases respectively, with 17 bases between them. Looked up from germline, CDR1 is ENHRY and CDR2 is SYGVKD. This CDR3 reads CAISPRAGLDTEAFF. The DNA for the CDR3 is TGTGCCATCAGCCCGCGAGCGGGGCTGGACACTGAAGCTTTCTTT.

The sample holds a few counts of this clone. V usage is TRBV27 and J usage is TRBJ1-1, with D perhaps matching TRBD1 (6 bases). Trimming removed 0 bases from V and 11 bases from J, with 10 bases in between. This CDR3 is built from 12 residues. CDR1 is MNHEY, CDR2 SMNVEV, per germline (reference sequence). As DNA, the CDR3 is TGTGCCAGCAGTTTATCAAGGGGGAAGGCTTTCTTT. Amino acid sequence: CASSLSRGKAFF.

This chain uses TRBV18 with TRBJ1-2, with D perhaps matching TRBD1 (6 bases). The CDR3 covers 13 residues. Trimming stripped 2 bases from V and 14 bases from J, with 18 bases between. Germline V gene lookup returns CDR1 KGHSH and CDR2 LQKENI. The CDR3 loop is CASSPGGQGRSTF. DNA for the CDR3: TGTGCCAGCTCACCAGGTGGGCAGGGGAGGTCTACCTTC. The full variable domain, in which reference TRBV18 and TRBJ1-2 provide the parts outside the CDR3, is NAGVMQNPRHLVRRRGQEARLRCSPMKGHSHVYWYRQLPEEGLKFMVYLQKENIIDESGMPKERFSAEFPKEGPSILRIQQVVRGDSAAYFCASSPGGQGRSTFGSGTRLTVV.

The rearrangement links TRBV25-1 to TRBJ1-6; 12 positions match TRBD1. Germline values: CDR1 MGHDK, CDR2 SYGVNS. The CDR3 runs to 17 residues. V dropped 4 bases and J dropped 8; count of bases not matched to a gene: 9. CDR3 coding DNA: TGTGCCAGCAGTGCTCCCGGGACAGGGGGCTTATATTCACCCCTCCACTTT. Protein sequence: CASSAPGTGGLYSPLHF.

The V call is TRBV2, the J call TRBJ2-7, with no clear D. Germline V gene sequence: CDR1 SNHLY, CDR2 FYNNEI. The CDR3 extends over 11 amino acids. V lost 2 bases to trimming and J lost 6 bases, with 5 bases between them. The CDR3 nucleotides are TGTGCCAGCAGTGAAACCGGCGAGCAGTACTTC. Protein: CASSETGEQYF.

This clone occurred once. The rearrangement uses TRBV6-7 and TRBJ2-1; TRBD1 might be the D (5 bases). TRBV6-7 has ORF status, its function being uncertain. Between the trimmed V and J ends, which lost 4 bases and 6 bases, there was a span of 7 bases. This CDR3 has 12 residues. This chain's CDR3 is CASSSRANEQFF. CDR3 DNA: TGTGCCAGCAGTTCCAGGGCCAATGAGCAGTTCTTC.

This rearrangement joins TRBV6-1 to TRBJ2-5; possibly TRBD1 for D (5 bases). Germline V lookup: CDR1 MNHNS, CDR2 SASEGT. Trimming removed 6 bases at V and 2 bases at J, with 10 bases between. The CDR3 totals 13 residues. CDR3 sequence: CASRRTLQETQYF. DNA of the CDR3: TGTGCCAGCAGACGGACACTTCAAGAGACCCAGTACTTC.

This clone has just one count. The rearrangement links TRBV2 to TRBJ2-5, with TRBD1 identical over 7 bases. CDR1 and CDR2 from the germline V gene are SNHLY and FYNNEI. With 8 bases clipped from V and 1 base from J, the junction kept 4 bases outside the gene matches. This CDR3 is built from 13 residues. In DNA form, the CDR3 reads TGTGCCAGCGTCCGGGACAGCCAAGAGACCCAGTACTTC. It yields the protein CASVRDSQETQYF.

This chain joins TRBV6-6 and TRBJ2-1; TRBD2 might be the D (5 bases). Germline assignment: CDR1 MNHNY and CDR2 SVGAGI (reference sequence). The CDR3 has 15 amino acids. V lost 0 bases to trimming and J lost 7 bases, with 13 bases between them. DNA of the CDR3: TGTGCCAGCAGTTACTCCTCGTGGTTAGCGAATGAGCAGTTCTTC. This translates into CASSYSSWLANEQFF.

V gene TRBV9 combines with J gene TRBJ2-7, with TRBD2 matching over 9 bases. This CDR3 is 15 amino acids long. After removal of 4 bases from V and 2 bases from J, the junction contained 7 bases not matched to a gene. Germline V lookup: CDR1 SGDLS, CDR2 YYNGEE. CDR3: CASSPDPSGTYEQYF. DNA of the CDR3: TGTGCCAGCAGCCCAGATCCTAGCGGGACCTACGAGCAGTACTTC.

This chain uses TRBV6-6 with TRBJ1-1, with D unclear. This CDR3 spans 12 amino acids. Trimming shortened V by 9 bases and J by 3 bases, and 11 bases separated the two germline ends. The germline V gene encodes CDR1 MNHNY and CDR2 SVGAGI (reference sequence). CDR3 residues: CASSDGYTEAFF. In DNA, the CDR3 is TGTGCCAGTTCGGATGGGTACACTGAAGCTTTCTTT.